The rows below give T cell receptor beta chains drawn from one sample of a study of shared clonotypes between healthy human individuals. Profiling relied on immunoSEQ multiplex PCR, and the TCRdb table lists in-frame clones only, not all of them. The sample records about 580,000 clones, more than 95% being singletons. The sequencing input was naive CD8+ T cells sorted from blood. These receptors all stem from a man aged 30 to 39 in good health. Both conserved end residues are part of each CDR3. The order of the fields is V gene, D gene, J gene, clone size, CDR3 DNA, CDR3 protein. The D gene is left open where the match is weak. Expanded clones get a size class; other rows say once, few or many, or leave the size out.

V: TRBV11-2
D: .
J: TRBJ2-1
size: once
DNA: TGTGCCAGCAGCTTAGAACTCCCGTACAATGAGCAGTTCTTC
CDR3: CASSLELPYNEQFF

V: TRBV7-8
D: TRBD1
J: TRBJ2-1
size: once
DNA: TGTGCCAGCAGACACAACTCCGGGACAGGGACCAATGAGCAGTTCTTC
CDR3: CASRHNSGTGTNEQFF

V: TRBV5-1
D: .
J: TRBJ1-1
size: once
DNA: TGCGCCAGCAGCCCTAGGGGCGGCACTGAAGCTTTCTTT
CDR3: CASSPRGGTEAFF

V: TRBV18
D: .
J: TRBJ2-2
size: .
DNA: TGTGCCAGCTCACCTATCGCGAACACCGGGGAGCTGTTTTTT
CDR3: CASSPIANTGELFF

V: TRBV7-9
D: TRBD1
J: TRBJ1-2
size: .
DNA: TGTGCCAGCAGCTTAGGACTTACAGGGGGCTCTGTGGACTATGGCTACACCTTC
CDR3: CASSLGLTGGSVDYGYTF

V: TRBV18
D: .
J: TRBJ2-1
size: few
DNA: TGTGCCAGCTCACTTGACTACAATGAGCAGTTCTTC
CDR3: CASSLDYNEQFF

V: TRBV6-5
D: .
J: TRBJ1-1
size: .
DNA: TGTGCCAGCAGTTACGGAGGTACAGGCGACGAAGCTTTCTTT
CDR3: CASSYGGTGDEAFF

V: TRBV18
D: .
J: TRBJ2-7
size: once
DNA: TGTGCCAGCTCACCAATGGTAGTTCTACACGAGCAGTACTTC
CDR3: CASSPMVVLHEQYF

V: TRBV11-1
D: .
J: TRBJ2-1
size: .
DNA: TGTGCCAGCAGAAACAGGGATACGATCAATGAGCAGTTCTTC
CDR3: CASRNRDTINEQFF

V: TRBV11-2
D: .
J: TRBJ2-7
size: .
DNA: TGTGCCAGCAGCTTAGTCTACGAGCAGTACTTC
CDR3: CASSLVYEQYF

V: TRBV10-2
D: TRBD1
J: TRBJ2-7
size: .
DNA: TGCGCCAGCAGCGAGGGGATAGGGGGCACCTACGAGCAGTACTTC
CDR3: CASSEGIGGTYEQYF

V: TRBV28
D: .
J: TRBJ2-1
size: .
DNA: TGTGCCAGCAGTTCCTCGGTAGGATACAATGAGCAGTTCTTC
CDR3: CASSSSVGYNEQFF

V: TRBV27
D: .
J: TRBJ2-3
size: .
DNA: TGTGCCAGCAGTCCGGGGACATTAAGCACAGATACGCAGTATTTT
CDR3: CASSPGTLSTDTQYF

V: TRBV7-8
D: .
J: TRBJ2-1
size: .
DNA: TGTGCCAGCAGCCCATTTAGCAGTACCTCCTACAATGAGCAGTTCTTC
CDR3: CASSPFSSTSYNEQFF

V: TRBV6-5
D: TRBD2
J: TRBJ2-1
size: .
DNA: TGTGCCAGCAGTTACTCTGCGGGAGGGTACAATGAGCAGTTCTTC
CDR3: CASSYSAGGYNEQFF

V: TRBV7-2
D: .
J: TRBJ2-7
size: .
DNA: TGTGCCAGCAGCTTAGCGGCCGGTGTCTACGAGCAGTACTTC
CDR3: CASSLAAGVYEQYF

V: TRBV4-3
D: TRBD2
J: TRBJ2-7
size: .
DNA: TGCGCCAGCAGCCAAGGACTAGCGGGAGGGCCCCACGAGCAGTACTTC
CDR3: CASSQGLAGGPHEQYF

V: TRBV29-1
D: .
J: TRBJ2-5
size: .
DNA: TGCAGCGTCGTGCTACATTTTGAAGAGACCCAGTACTTC
CDR3: CSVVLHFEETQYF

V: TRBV9
D: .
J: TRBJ1-1
size: .
DNA: TGTGCCAGCAGCCTTCAGAGGAACACTGAAGCTTTCTTT
CDR3: CASSLQRNTEAFF

V: TRBV12-2
D: .
J: TRBJ2-7
size: once
DNA: TGTGCAAGTCGCAATGTCGGGATTAAATCCTACGAGCAGTACTTC
CDR3: CASRNVGIKSYEQYF

V: TRBV9
D: .
J: TRBJ2-7
size: .
DNA: TGTGCCAGCAGCGCGGCAGGGAATACCTACGAGCAGTACTTC
CDR3: CASSAAGNTYEQYF

V: TRBV29-1
D: .
J: TRBJ2-2
size: .
DNA: TGCAGCGTTAGGGGGACAACGAACACCGGGGAGCTGTTTTTT
CDR3: CSVRGTTNTGELFF

V: TRBV2
D: TRBD1
J: TRBJ2-7
size: .
DNA: TGTGCCAGCAGTGGACAGGGGTCGTACTTC
CDR3: CASSGQGSYF

V: TRBV14
D: TRBD2
J: TRBJ2-3
size: .
DNA: TGTGCCAGCAGCCAAAACTGGGCTAGCGGAGATACGCAGTATTTT
CDR3: CASSQNWASGDTQYF

V: TRBV7-8
D: TRBD1
J: TRBJ2-7
size: .
DNA: TGTGCCAGCCGGGACAGGGGCTCCTACGAGCAGTACTTC
CDR3: CASRDRGSYEQYF

V: TRBV4-3
D: .
J: TRBJ1-2
size: .
DNA: TGCGCCAGCAGCCAAGAACGGCAGGGCCATGGCTACACCTTC
CDR3: CASSQERQGHGYTF

V: TRBV7-9
D: TRBD1
J: TRBJ2-1
size: .
DNA: TGTGCCACCACCCAGGGGGACCACTACAATGAGCAGTTCTTC
CDR3: CATTQGDHYNEQFF

V: TRBV5-1
D: TRBD1
J: TRBJ1-4
size: .
DNA: TGCGCCAGCAGCGACGGACAGGGGACGCTGAGTGAAAAACTGTTTTTT
CDR3: CASSDGQGTLSEKLFF

V: TRBV29-1
D: .
J: TRBJ2-7
size: .
DNA: TGCAGCGTTTACGACTACGAGCAGTACTTC
CDR3: CSVYDYEQYF

V: TRBV15
D: .
J: TRBJ2-5
size: .
DNA: TGTGCCACCAGCAGAGATAAAACAGGGTCGGGCGAGACCCAGTACTTC
CDR3: CATSRDKTGSGETQYF

V: TRBV7-8
D: .
J: TRBJ2-1
size: .
DNA: TGTGCCAGCAGCTTCGAGGCGGCCCTTAACGGGGATGAGCAGTTCTTC
CDR3: CASSFEAALNGDEQFF

V: TRBV30
D: .
J: TRBJ1-2
size: .
DNA: TGTGCCTCCTTACTCGAGGGCAACTATGGCTACACCTTC
CDR3: CASLLEGNYGYTF

V: TRBV11-3
D: .
J: TRBJ2-7
size: .
DNA: TGTGCCAGCAGCTGGGGGCCAGGAGGCGAGCAGTACTTC
CDR3: CASSWGPGGEQYF

V: TRBV19
D: .
J: TRBJ1-1
size: once
DNA: TGTGCCAGTAGCCTGGGGGTGAACACTGAAGCTTTCTTT
CDR3: CASSLGVNTEAFF

V: TRBV11-1
D: .
J: TRBJ2-1
size: .
DNA: TGTGCCAGCAGCTTAGTTGGCGGCTGGGATGAGCAGTTCTTC
CDR3: CASSLVGGWDEQFF

V: TRBV7-9
D: .
J: TRBJ1-3
size: .
DNA: TGTGCCAGCACCCAGCTTATCCTCGGTCTCGGCGACACCATATATTTT
CDR3: CASTQLILGLGDTIYF

V: TRBV5-1
D: TRBD2
J: TRBJ2-2
size: once
DNA: TGCGCCAGCAGCTTGACCCTAGCGGGACGGTTAAACACCGGGGAGCTGTTTTTT
CDR3: CASSLTLAGRLNTGELFF